Detailed here is one T cell receptor (beta chain). This clone came up a few times. Its antigen remains undetermined. Per-base quality was not reported, and no clone a single base away is much larger than it. In total, 666 healthy bone marrow donors made up the cohort. At the time of sampling, all cohort members were nominally healthy, though unrecorded immune exposures were likely present. The donor tested CMV seronegative, placing the donor among the 300 to 450 seronegative members of the cohort. Each donor provided a peripheral blood sample, and peripheral blood mononuclear cells were used for TCR beta sequencing. The Qiagen DNeasy Blood Extraction Kit was used to extract genomic DNA from the blood cell samples. The protocol used for the library was the immunoSEQ multiplex PCR assay. For the multiplex PCR, a mixture combining 60 forward primers for TCR Vbeta segments and 13 reverse primers for TCR Jbeta segments was used. A multiplex PCR assay on genomic DNA amplified the CDR3 region of rearranged TCR beta genes. On the Illumina HiSeq System, the amplified TCR beta libraries were sequenced as 87-base-pair reads. The source study handled its data this way. A later analysis counted about 76 million unique TCR beta chains across the 666 repertoires, and some 11 million of these chains were shared by at least two donors. Raw reads were error-corrected and collapsed into unique sequences by a nearest-neighbor algorithm in which closely related sequences were merged to remove PCR and sequencing errors. To assign V, D and J gene segments, CDR3 sequences were aligned to IMGT reference sequences. For a sequence to be retained, a match of at least six nucleotides was required to both a V gene segment and a J gene segment. A rearrangement was called productive if the CDR3 had no stop codons and remained in frame with V and J, and every other rearrangement was called non-productive. Following IMGT convention, CDR3 was defined as the stretch from the second conserved V-encoded cysteine up to the conserved J-encoded phenylalanine. In an earlier analysis of 550 to 650 of the donors, sequences lacking an unambiguous match to a single V gene segment were excluded. In an earlier analysis of more than 500 of the donors, a V segment was called functional when productive rearrangements were above 56.7%, and segregating when the standard deviation between donors exceeded 5%. To diagnose cytomegalovirus status from the catalog of TCR beta chain sequences, a statistical classification framework was built. In a later analysis, V and J genes were assigned by comparing TCR nucleotide sequences against IMGT/GENE-DB human TR gene sequences. In a later analysis, CDR3 sequences and most-parsimonious VDJ recombination scenarios were assigned using the TCRdist pipeline. In a later analysis, each TCR beta chain was defined by its CDR3 amino acid sequence together with its V-gene family, and reads without a unique V-gene family were excluded. To address suspected cross-contamination and a sequencing artifact, a later analysis removed some 620 highly shared, low-generation-probability nucleotide sequences. In a later analysis, a clonal expansion index was calculated for each public chain from normalized within-repertoire ranks of inferred template counts. A later analysis computed generation probabilities with a VDJ recombination model fitted to out-of-frame rearrangements, and checked the results against IGoR. Hypergeometric tests were used in a later analysis to score TCR-TCR, TCR-HLA and TCR-CMV co-occurrence, with a repertoire-size bias correction applied to the TCR pairs. False discovery rates were estimated in a later analysis by permuting HLA or CMV assignments 20 times. A later analysis grouped co-occurring TCRs with DBSCAN, adding TCRdist sequence similarity when clustering within HLA-allele-positive subsets. For co-occurrence clustering, repertoires with fewer than 30,000 or more than 120,000 public chains were excluded, along with 4 to 6 repertoires with anomalous nucleotide sharing. Not all clones reach the TCRdb copy of this immuneACCESS table, which keeps in-frame sequences only. Checked studies attribute under half of the gap to unresolved V genes and leave the rest unexplained. V and J calls and clone size come straight from that table; D and trimming were deduced from the DNA. In this sample the table shows 120,000 or so clones, approximately 71% of which occur a single time. Over 2.5% of the sample is held by the ten biggest clonotypes.

The sample comes from a study of cytomegalovirus exposure and HLA in healthy donors (dated by TCRdb to the late 2010s). General notes on the study: In an earlier analysis of roughly 500 of the donors, under 300 Gb of sequence data and 100 million or so unique TCR beta sequences from 150 million to 200 million T cells were reported. The study combined high-throughput TCR immunosequencing, statistical association of individual TCRs with disease status, and machine learning to predict cytomegalovirus infection status. Five DR-DQ haplotypes were treated as single units for association and clustering because of strong linkage in the cohort. Along with the approximately 700-subject first cohort, a separate validation cohort of over a hundred different subjects was used. The study aimed to test whether signatures of past pathogen exposure could be identified by cataloging public T cell receptors. HLA typing covered class I and class II loci at four-digit resolution. An earlier analysis of some 500 of the donors applied high-throughput TCR beta sequencing to assess whether each TCR beta V gene segment acted as functional or pseudogenic. The later analysis used no new phenotypic data to find candidate immune exposures, relying instead on TCR beta sequences and their occurrence across donors. The genetic ancestry cluster associated with self-reported Caucasian donors included roughly four fifths of the 300 to 450 genotyped donors. The study used immunosequencing to profile the T cell repertoires of around 600 subjects and linked those repertoires to cytomegalovirus serostatus. Genome-wide SNP genotypes for about 65% of the roughly 670 donors were used in a later genetic analysis, which treated that subset as a discovery cohort. Donor age, sex, ethnicity and CMV serostatus were collected together with the repertoire data. Every discovery cohort repertoire had been produced on one sequencing platform. Across some 400 genotyped donors of the cohort, an average of about 250,000 unique TCR beta nucleotide sequences per donor were sequenced, and approximately 17% of those sequences were non-productive. An early release covering around 630 HLA-typed donors comprised about 310 gigabases of sequencing data and around 85 million unique TCR sequences. To study patterns of TCR occurrence, a later analysis re-analyzed previously published TCR beta repertoires from 650 to 750 donors and added high-resolution HLA genotyping. Typing coverage differed by locus: A, B, C, DRB1 and DQB1 were typed in about 629-640 donors, DQA1 in roughly 500, DPA1 in some 570, and DPB1 in around 490.

The V end gives up 3 bases and the J end 5 bases, leaving 4 bases in the junction not matched to a gene. CDR1 is given as KGHSH and CDR2 as LQKENI, both from the germline V gene. The CDR3 sequence holds 14 residues, the cysteine and phenylalanine included. The read is trimmed to its CDR3 DNA, 42 bases read in frame from base 1. Overall study results and their limits: When HLA alleles, especially DR and DQ, strongly co-occurred, attributing TCR associations to individual alleles was difficult. Sequencing depth was assumed to be roughly uniform across donors in the presence/absence analyses, though that assumption may not hold. The classifier was reported to diagnose cytomegalovirus status with high specificity and sensitivity in both the original and validation cohorts. A cluster of highly shared sequence variants was judged likely to represent a technical artifact of the sequencing pipeline. Because counts were too low, 15 or so rarely observed V segments, including chromosome 9 orphons, were excluded from the earlier analysis of 500 to 700 of the donors. A later analysis found that TCR association rates varied across HLA loci, with DRB1 alleles showing the most associated TCRs and HLA-C alleles the fewest. According to the authors, the approach could potentially be generalized to other disease states and immunological phenotypes. Because HLA typing was missing for some donors at each locus, association tests included only the typed subset. A later analysis found that most CMV-associated TCR beta chains appeared HLA-restricted, with HLA associations seemingly driven largely by CMV exposure. The only immune exposure information available for the cohort was CMV serostatus. Only TCR beta chains were sequenced in this cohort, and the absence of alpha or paired-chain data limited detectable features. According to a later genetic analysis, donors in an Asian-associated ancestry cluster had fewer N-insertions in productive TCRs than the approximately 690-donor mean. In a later analysis, HLA-associated TCR beta chains showed more clonal expansion and lower generation probabilities than non-associated chains that were equally common. Linkage disequilibrium might explain the correlated functional status among segregating V segments, but an unknown experimental factor could not be excluded. A further reported finding was that TCR beta sequences accurately predicted the HLA-A and HLA-B alleles for most subjects in the first cohort. Most TCR sequences were seen in very few donors, while some public TCRs were found in many individuals. V-gene and J-gene trimming of TCR beta chains was associated with a missense DCLRE1C variant in a later genetic analysis, and the association was replicated in an independent cohort. According to a later analysis, parvovirus B19, influenza, CMV and Epstein-Barr virus appeared linked to several top co-occurrence clusters. Some IMGT-functional V segments, including TRBV6-2 and TRBV6-3, could not be told apart with the 87-base-pair reads, so those segments were excluded. In an earlier analysis of more than 450 of the donors, most TCR beta V segments were observed in productive rearrangements about 87% or about 30% of the time, broadly matching IMGT annotations. At a false discovery rate of 0.05, a later analysis linked some 17,000 TCR beta sequences to specific HLA alleles. In vitro tests confirmed that a few of the cytomegalovirus-associated TCR beta chains recognize cytomegalovirus antigens. The study gave a list of roughly 150 TCR beta chains associated with cytomegalovirus.

Sample: PBMCs. This clonotype was sampled from a woman in her 50s in good health and CMV-seronegative. The chain links TRBV18 with TRBJ2-3; TRBD2 fits 8 bases in the junction. The CDR3 protein sequence reads: CASSPREAEDTQYF. The DNA reads as follows: TGTGCCAGCTCACCGCGGGAGGCGGAAGATACGCAGTATTTT.